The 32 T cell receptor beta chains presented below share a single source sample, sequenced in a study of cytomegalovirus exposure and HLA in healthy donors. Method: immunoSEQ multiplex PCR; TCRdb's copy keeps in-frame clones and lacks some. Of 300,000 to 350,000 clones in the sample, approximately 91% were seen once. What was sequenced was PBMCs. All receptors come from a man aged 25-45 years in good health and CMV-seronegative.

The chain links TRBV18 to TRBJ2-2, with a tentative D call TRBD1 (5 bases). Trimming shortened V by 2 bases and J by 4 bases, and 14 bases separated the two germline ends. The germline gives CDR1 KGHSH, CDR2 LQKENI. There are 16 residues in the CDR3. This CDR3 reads CASSPISLQGTGELFF. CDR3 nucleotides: TGTGCCAGCTCACCAATAAGCCTCCAGGGCACCGGGGAGCTGTTTTTT. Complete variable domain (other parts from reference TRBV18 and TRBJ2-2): NAGVMQNPRHLVRRRGQEARLRCSPMKGHSHVYWYRQLPEEGLKFMVYLQKENIIDESGMPKERFSAEFPKEGPSILRIQQVVRGDSAAYFCASSPISLQGTGELFFGEGSRLTVL.

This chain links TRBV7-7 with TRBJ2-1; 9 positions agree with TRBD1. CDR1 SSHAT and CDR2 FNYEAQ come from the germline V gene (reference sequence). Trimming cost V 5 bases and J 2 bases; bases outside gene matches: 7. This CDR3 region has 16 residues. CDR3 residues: CASSPTGGSTYNEQFF. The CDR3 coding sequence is TGTGCCAGCAGCCCGACAGGGGGATCAACCTACAATGAGCAGTTCTTC.

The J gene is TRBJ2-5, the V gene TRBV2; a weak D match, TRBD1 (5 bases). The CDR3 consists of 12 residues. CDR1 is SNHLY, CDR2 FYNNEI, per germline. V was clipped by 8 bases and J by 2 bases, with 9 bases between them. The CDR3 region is CASERQQETQYF. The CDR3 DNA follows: TGTGCCAGCGAGAGACAGCAAGAGACCCAGTACTTC.

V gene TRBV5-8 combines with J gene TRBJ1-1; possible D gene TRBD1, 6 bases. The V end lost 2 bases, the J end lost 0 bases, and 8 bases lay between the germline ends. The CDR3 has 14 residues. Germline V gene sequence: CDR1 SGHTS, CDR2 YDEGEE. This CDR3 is CASSFGQLNTEAFF. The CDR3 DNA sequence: TGTGCCAGCAGCTTTGGACAGCTGAACACTGAAGCTTTCTTT.

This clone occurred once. CDR3 sequence reads: CASGSHIPAPRTDPNYGYTF. CDR3 bases: TGTGCTAGTGGTTCCCACATACCCGCCCCCCGGACAGATCCTAACTATGGCTACACCTTC. This chain connects TRBV12-5 to TRBJ1-2; D perhaps matches TRBD1 (6 bases). The V and J ends lost 4 bases and 0 bases respectively, with 27 bases between them. The germline gives CDR1 LGHNT, CDR2 FRNRAP. This CDR3 has 20 amino acids.

This chain's CDR3 is CASSFRGGDTGELFF. In DNA, the CDR3 is TGTGCCAGCAGCTTCCGGGGGGGCGACACCGGGGAGCTGTTTTTT. J is TRBJ2-2 and V is TRBV5-4; 8 nucleotides align to TRBD2. The CDR3 is made up of 15 amino acids. With 2 bases clipped from V and 3 bases from J, the junction kept 3 bases outside the gene matches. CDR1 is SGHNT, CDR2 YYREEE, per germline (reference sequence).

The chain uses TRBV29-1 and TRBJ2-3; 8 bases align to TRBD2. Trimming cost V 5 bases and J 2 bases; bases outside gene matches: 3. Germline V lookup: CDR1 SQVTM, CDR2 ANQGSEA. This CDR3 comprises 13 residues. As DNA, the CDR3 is TGCAGCGTTTCTAGCGGGTTCACAGATACGCAGTATTTT. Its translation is CSVSSGFTDTQYF.

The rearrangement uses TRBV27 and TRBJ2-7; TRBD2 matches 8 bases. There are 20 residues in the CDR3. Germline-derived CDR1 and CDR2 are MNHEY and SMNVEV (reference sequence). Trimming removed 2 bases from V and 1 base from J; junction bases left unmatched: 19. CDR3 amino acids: CASSLRAGVFRAQASYEQYF. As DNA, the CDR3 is TGTGCCAGCAGTTTAAGAGCGGGGGTATTCCGTGCTCAAGCGTCCTACGAGCAGTACTTC.

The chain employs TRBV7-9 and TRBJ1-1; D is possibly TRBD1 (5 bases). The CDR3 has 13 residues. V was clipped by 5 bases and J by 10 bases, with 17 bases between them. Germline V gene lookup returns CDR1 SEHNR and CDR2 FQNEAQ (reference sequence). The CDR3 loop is CASSREGGGSAFF. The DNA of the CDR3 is TGTGCCAGCAGCCGTGAAGGTGGGGGGTCAGCTTTCTTT.

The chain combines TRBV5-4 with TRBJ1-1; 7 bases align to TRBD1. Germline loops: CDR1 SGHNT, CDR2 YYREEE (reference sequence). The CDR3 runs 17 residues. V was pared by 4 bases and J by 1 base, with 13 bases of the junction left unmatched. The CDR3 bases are TGTGCCAGCAGCGTAGGGACAGCGCAAGTCTCGAACACTGAAGCTTTCTTT. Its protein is CASSVGTAQVSNTEAFF.

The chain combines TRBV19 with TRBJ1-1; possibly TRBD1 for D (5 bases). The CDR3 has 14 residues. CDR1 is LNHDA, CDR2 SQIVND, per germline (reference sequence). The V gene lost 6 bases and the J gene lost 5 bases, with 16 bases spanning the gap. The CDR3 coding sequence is TGTGCCAGTAGATCCCCGGCCGGGGGGACTGAAGCTTTCTTT. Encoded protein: CASRSPAGGTEAFF.

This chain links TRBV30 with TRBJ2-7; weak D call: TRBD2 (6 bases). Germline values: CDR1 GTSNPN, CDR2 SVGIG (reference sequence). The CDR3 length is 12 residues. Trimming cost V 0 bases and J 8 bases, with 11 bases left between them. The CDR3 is CAWSVAGEKQYF. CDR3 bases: TGTGCCTGGAGTGTAGCGGGTGAGAAGCAGTACTTC. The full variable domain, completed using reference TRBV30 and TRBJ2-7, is SQTIHQWPATLVQPVGSPLSLECTVEGTSNPNLYWYRQAAGRGLQLLFYSVGIGQISSEVPQNLSASRPQDRQFILSSKKLLLSDSGFYLCAWSVAGEKQYFGPGTRLTVT.

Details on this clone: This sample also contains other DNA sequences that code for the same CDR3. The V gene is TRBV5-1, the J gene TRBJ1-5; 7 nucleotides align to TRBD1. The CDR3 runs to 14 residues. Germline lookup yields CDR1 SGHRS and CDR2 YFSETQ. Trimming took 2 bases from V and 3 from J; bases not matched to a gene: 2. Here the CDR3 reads CASSLGTVNQPQHF. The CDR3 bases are TGCGCCAGCAGCTTAGGGACAGTCAATCAGCCCCAGCATTTT.

The CDR3 spells CASSLGQGRTGANVLTF. The CDR3 DNA reads TGTGCCAGCAGCTTGGGACAGGGTAGAACTGGGGCCAACGTCCTGACTTTC. The chain links TRBV28 to TRBJ2-6; 9 bases line up with TRBD1. The germline gives CDR1 MDHEN, CDR2 SYDVKM. This CDR3 is 17 amino acids long. Trimming took 6 bases from V and 2 from J; bases not matched to a gene: 8.

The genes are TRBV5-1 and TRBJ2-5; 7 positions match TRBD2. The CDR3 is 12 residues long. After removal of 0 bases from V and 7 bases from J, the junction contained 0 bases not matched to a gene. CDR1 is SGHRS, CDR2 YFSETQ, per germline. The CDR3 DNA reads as TGCGCCAGCAGCTTGGGGGAGGGGACCCAGTACTTC. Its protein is CASSLGEGTQYF.

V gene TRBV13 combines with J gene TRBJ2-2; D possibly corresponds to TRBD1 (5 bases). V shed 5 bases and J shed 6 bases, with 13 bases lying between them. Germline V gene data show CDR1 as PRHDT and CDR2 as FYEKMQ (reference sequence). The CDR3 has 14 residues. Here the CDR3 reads CASSPYQGAGELFF. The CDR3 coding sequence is TGTGCCAGCAGCCCATATCAGGGTGCCGGGGAGCTGTTTTTT.

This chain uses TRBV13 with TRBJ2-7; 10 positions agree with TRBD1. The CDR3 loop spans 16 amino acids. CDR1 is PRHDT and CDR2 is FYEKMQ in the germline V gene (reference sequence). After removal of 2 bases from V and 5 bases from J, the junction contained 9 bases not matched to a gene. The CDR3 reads CASSLRPGQGFHEQYF. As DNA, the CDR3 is TGTGCCAGCAGCTTACGGCCGGGACAGGGGTTCCACGAGCAGTACTTC.

CDR3 nucleotides: TGTGCCTGGAGTGTACATGGAGAGAATGGCTACACCTTC. Protein sequence: CAWSVHGENGYTF. The rearrangement uses TRBV30 and TRBJ1-2; D gene ambiguous. V lost 0 bases, J lost 6 bases, and 11 bases lay in between. The CDR3 is 13 amino acids. Germline loops: CDR1 GTSNPN, CDR2 SVGIG (reference sequence).

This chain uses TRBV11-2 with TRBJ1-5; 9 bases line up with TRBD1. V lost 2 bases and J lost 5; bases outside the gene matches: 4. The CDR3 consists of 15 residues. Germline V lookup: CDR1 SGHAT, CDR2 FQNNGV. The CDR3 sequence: CASSLRDRDDQPQHF. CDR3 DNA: TGTGCCAGCAGCTTACGGGACAGGGATGATCAGCCCCAGCATTTT.

In nucleotides, the CDR3 is TGTGCCAGTAGTATAAGGACCCGGGACACTGGCTACACCTTC. This sequence encodes CASSIRTRDTGYTF. The rearrangement uses TRBV19 and TRBJ1-2; TRBD1 is a possible D gene (6 bases). Germline V gene sequence: CDR1 LNHDA, CDR2 SQIVND (reference sequence). The CDR3 totals 14 residues. Deletions cut 2 bases from V and 7 bases from J, with 14 bases between. Complete variable domain (other parts from reference TRBV19 and TRBJ1-2): DGGITQSPKYLFRKEGQNVTLSCEQNLNHDAMYWYRQDPGQGLRLIYYSQIVNDFQKGDIAEGYSVSREKKESFPLTVTSAQKNPTAFYLCASSIRTRDTGYTFGSGTRLTVV.

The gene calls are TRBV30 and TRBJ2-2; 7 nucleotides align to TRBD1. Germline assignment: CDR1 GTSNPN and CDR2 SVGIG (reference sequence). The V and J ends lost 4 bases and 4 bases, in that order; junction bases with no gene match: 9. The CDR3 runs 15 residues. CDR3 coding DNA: TGTGCCTGGACCCCTAGGGGGCGCAGCACCGGGGAGCTGTTTTTT. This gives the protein CAWTPRGRSTGELFF.

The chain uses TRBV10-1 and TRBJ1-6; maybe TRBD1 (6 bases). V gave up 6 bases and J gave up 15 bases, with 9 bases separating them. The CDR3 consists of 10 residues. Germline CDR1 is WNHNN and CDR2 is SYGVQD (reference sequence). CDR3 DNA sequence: TGCGCCAGCAGAGGGGGTGTCCTCCACTTT. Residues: CASRGGVLHF.

The CDR3 region has the DNA TGTGCCAGCAGCTTAGATTGGGAGTATCGATACGAGCAGTACTTC. It is translated as CASSLDWEYRYEQYF. The V and J genes are TRBV11-2 and TRBJ2-7, with D perhaps TRBD2 (5 bases). Germline values: CDR1 SGHAT, CDR2 FQNNGV. The V end was cut by 0 bases, the J end by 4 bases, with 13 bases between. This CDR3 is 15 amino acids long.

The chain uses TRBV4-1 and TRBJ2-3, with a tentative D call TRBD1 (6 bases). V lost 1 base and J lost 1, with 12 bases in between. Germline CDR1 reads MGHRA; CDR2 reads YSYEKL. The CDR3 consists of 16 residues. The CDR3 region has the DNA TGCGCCAGCAGCCAAGGACAGGTAGCCGGCACAGATACGCAGTATTTT. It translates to CASSQGQVAGTDTQYF.

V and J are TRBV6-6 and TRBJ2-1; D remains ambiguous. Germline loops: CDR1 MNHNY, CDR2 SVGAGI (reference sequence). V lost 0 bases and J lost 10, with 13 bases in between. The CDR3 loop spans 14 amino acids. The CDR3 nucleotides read TGTGCCAGCAGTTACTCGCAGCTGGCAGGAGAGCAGTTCTTC. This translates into CASSYSQLAGEQFF.

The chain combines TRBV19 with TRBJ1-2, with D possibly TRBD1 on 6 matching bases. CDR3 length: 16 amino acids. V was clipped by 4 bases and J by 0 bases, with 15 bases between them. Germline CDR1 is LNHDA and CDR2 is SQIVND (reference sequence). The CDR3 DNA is TGTGCCAGTAGTACGACAGGACGGGGATCTAACTATGGCTACACCTTC. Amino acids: CASSTTGRGSNYGYTF.

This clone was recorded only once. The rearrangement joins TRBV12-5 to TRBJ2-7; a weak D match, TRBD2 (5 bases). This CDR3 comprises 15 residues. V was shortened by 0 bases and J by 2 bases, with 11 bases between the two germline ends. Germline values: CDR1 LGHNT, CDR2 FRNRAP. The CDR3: CASGLVLGRTYEQYF. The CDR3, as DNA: TGTGCTAGTGGTTTGGTACTAGGAAGAACCTACGAGCAGTACTTC.

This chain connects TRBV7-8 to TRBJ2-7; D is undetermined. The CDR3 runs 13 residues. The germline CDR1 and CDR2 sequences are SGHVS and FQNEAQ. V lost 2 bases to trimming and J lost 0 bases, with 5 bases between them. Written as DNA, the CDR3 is TGTGCCAGCAGCTTAAAGAGCTCCTACGAGCAGTACTTC. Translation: CASSLKSSYEQYF.

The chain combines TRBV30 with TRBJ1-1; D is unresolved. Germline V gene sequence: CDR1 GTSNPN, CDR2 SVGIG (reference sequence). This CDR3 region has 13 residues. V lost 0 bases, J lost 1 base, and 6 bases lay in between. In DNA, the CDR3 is TGTGCCTGGAGTGTACGGGAGAACACTGAAGCTTTCTTT. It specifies CAWSVRENTEAFF.

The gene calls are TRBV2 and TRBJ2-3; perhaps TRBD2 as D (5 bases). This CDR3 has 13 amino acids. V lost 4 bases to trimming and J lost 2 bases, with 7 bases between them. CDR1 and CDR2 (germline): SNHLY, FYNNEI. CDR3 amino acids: CASSGGYTDTQYF. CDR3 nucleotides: TGTGCCAGCAGTGGCGGGTACACAGATACGCAGTATTTT.

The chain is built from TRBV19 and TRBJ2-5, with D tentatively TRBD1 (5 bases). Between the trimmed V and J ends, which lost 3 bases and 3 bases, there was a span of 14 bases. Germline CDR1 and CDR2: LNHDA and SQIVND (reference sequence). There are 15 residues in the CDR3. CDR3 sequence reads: CASSIIPGKEETQYF. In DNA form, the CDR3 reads TGTGCCAGTAGTATTATCCCAGGGAAAGAAGAGACCCAGTACTTC.

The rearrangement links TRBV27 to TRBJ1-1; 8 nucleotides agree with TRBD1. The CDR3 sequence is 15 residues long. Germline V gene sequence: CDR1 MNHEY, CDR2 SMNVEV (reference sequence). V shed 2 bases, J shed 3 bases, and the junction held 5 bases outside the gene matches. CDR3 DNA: TGTGCCAGCAGTTTAAGCAGGGGGCGTGACACTGAAGCTTTCTTT. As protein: CASSLSRGRDTEAFF.